A single sample is the source of the 20 T cell receptor beta chains below, sequenced in a study of blood T cells in healthy people across ages (dated by TCRdb to between 2015 and 2017). Libraries were built with 5' RACE. These reads were obtained on an Illumina HiSeq 2500. A second PCR of roughly 6 to 11 cycles was run with a J-beta primer mix and a sample-barcoded 5' primer. TCRdb reran the public reads through fastp at Q25 and MiXCR, keeping productive beta chains. Every entry covers one CDR3 protein and lists the most common genes and DNA from its rows. A total of fewer than 700,000 distinct CDR3 sequences appear in this sample, roughly 43% of them only once. Approximately 25% of the sample belongs to the ten largest clones. The specimen sequenced was blood. Receptor source: a man of 80 years or more in good health.

A few counts support this clonotype. The V gene is TRBV29-1, the J gene TRBJ1-5; possible D gene TRBD1, 6 bases. The CDR3 totals 13 residues. V was pared by 2 bases and J by 5 bases, with 10 bases between. Germline V gene lookup returns CDR1 SQVTM and CDR2 ANQGSEA. Here the CDR3 DNA reads TGCAGCGTTGAACCCCCAGGGGATCAGCCCCAGCATTTT. It is translated as CSVEPPGDQPQHF.

The chain has TRBV7-3 and TRBJ2-1; the D gene is possibly TRBD2 (6 bases). The CDR3 runs 15 residues. From germline, CDR1 is SGHTA and CDR2 FQGTGA. V lost 1 base to trimming and J lost 0 bases, with 7 bases between them. The CDR3, as DNA: TGTGCCAGCAGCTTAAGGCGGGACTCCTACAATGAGCAGTTCTTC. It encodes CASSLRRDSYNEQFF. The complete variable domain, with remaining parts taken from reference TRBV7-3 and TRBJ2-1, reads GAGVSQTPSNKVTEKGKYVELRCDPISGHTALYWYRQSLGQGPEFLIYFQGTGAADDSGLPNDRFFAVRPEGSVSTLKIQRTERGDSAVYLCASSLRRDSYNEQFFGPGTRLTVL.

This clonotype was seen just once. This chain links TRBV4-3 with TRBJ2-1, with D perhaps matching TRBD1 (6 bases). V lost 3 bases to trimming and J lost 6 bases, with 12 bases between them. The CDR3 has 14 residues. Germline CDR1 reads LGHNA; CDR2 reads YSLEER. Written as DNA, the CDR3 is TGCGCCAGCAGCCATCTGGGGGCGGGCAATGAGCAGTTCTTC. It translates to CASSHLGAGNEQFF.

The J gene is TRBJ2-4, the V gene TRBV28; TRBD1 matches 9 bases. The J call may be incorrect, as the DNA end agrees better with TRBJ2-7. Germline V lookup: CDR1 MDHEN, CDR2 SYDVKM. CDR3 size: 18 residues. The CDR3 sequence: CASSSKNRGLRSDYEQYF. The CDR3 nucleotides read TGTGCCAGCAGTTCCAAAAACAGGGGGCTGCGGTCAGATTACGAGCAGTACTTC.

This clonotype was detected ten times or more. The chain is built from TRBV6-5 and TRBJ1-4; a possible D gene is TRBD1 (6 bases). CDR1 is MNHEY and CDR2 is SVGAGI in the germline V gene. V lost 2 bases, J lost 0 bases, and 19 bases lay in between. This CDR3 has 19 residues. CDR3 DNA sequence: TGTGCCAGCAGTTACAAAGTTCAGGGGACCATAACAACTAATGAAAAACTGTTTTTT. It specifies CASSYKVQGTITTNEKLFF.

This clonotype occurred many times. The CDR3, as DNA: TGCGCCAGCAGCTTGGTGACGGGGCCAGAGACCCAGTACTTC. As protein: CASSLVTGPETQYF. The chain combines TRBV5-1 with TRBJ2-5, with D perhaps given as TRBD1 or TRBD2 (5 bases each). The V gene's germline CDR1 is SGHRS and CDR2 YFSETQ. The CDR3 extends over 14 amino acids. Deletions cut 0 bases from V and 4 bases from J, with 10 bases between. The full variable domain, completed using reference TRBV5-1 and TRBJ2-5, is KAGVTQTPRYLIKTRGQQVTLSCSPISGHRSVSWYQQTPGQGLQFLFEYFSETQRNKGNFPGRFSGRQFSNSRSEMNVSTLELGDSALYLCASSLVTGPETQYFGPGTRLLVL.

The chain employs TRBV4-3 and TRBJ1-2; 7 nucleotides match TRBD1. The V segment lost 2 bases and the J segment 4 bases; nucleotides outside the gene matches: 7. This CDR3 is 15 amino acids long. The germline gives CDR1 LGHNA, CDR2 YSLEER. The CDR3 bases are TGCGCCAGCAGCCAACGCACGGGACAGTCCTATGGCTACACCTTC. Protein sequence: CASSQRTGQSYGYTF.

Points on this clonotype: A much larger clone sits a single nucleotide away, making a read error possible. This rearrangement joins TRBV6-5 to TRBJ2-5; no clear D gene. Trimming removed 6 bases from V and 0 bases from J, with 8 bases in between. The germline V gene has CDR1 MNHEY and CDR2 SVGAGI. The CDR3 has 13 amino acids. In DNA, the CDR3 is TGTGCCAGCAGGCCGGTGTACCAAGAGACCCAGTACTTC. Translated: CASRPVYQETQYF.

The V gene is TRBV20-1, the J gene TRBJ2-1; 8 bases are a match to TRBD2. This CDR3 is 12 amino acids long. Germline assignment: CDR1 DFQATT and CDR2 SNEGSKA (reference sequence). V shed 1 base and J 13 bases; nucleotides not matched to a gene: 6. The CDR3 protein is CSARGGGGLQFF. CDR3 in DNA: TGCAGTGCTAGAGGGGGCGGGGGGCTTCAGTTCTTC.

This chain connects TRBV20-1 to TRBJ1-1, with 9 bases fitting TRBD1. Germline V gene data show CDR1 as DFQATT and CDR2 as SNEGSKA (reference sequence). The CDR3 length is 16 residues. The CDR3 bases are TGCAGGCTCCGCGGGGCGGACAGGGGAAGGGACACTGAAGCTTTCTTT. Encoded protein: CRLRGADRGRDTEAFF.

Regarding this clonotype: A junction boundary mismatches the germline segment, possibly from a read error. This chain connects TRBV2 to TRBJ1-2; 9 bases map to TRBD1. CDR1 is SNHLY, CDR2 FYNNEI, per germline. This CDR3 has 16 amino acids. The CDR3 is CASSEVGQGQVEGYTF. CDR3 coding DNA: TGTGCCAGCAGTGAAGTGGGACAGGGACAGGTTGAGGGCTACACATTC.

Comment on this clonotype: A read error may account for a junction end that differs from germline. The V call is TRBV20-1, the J call TRBJ2-3, with 14 positions matching TRBD2. The CDR3 is made up of 16 amino acids. CDR1 and CDR2 (germline): DFQATT, SNEGSKA (reference sequence). CDR3 sequence reads: CSARTSGREGTDTQCF. Written as DNA, the CDR3 is TGCAGTGCTAGGACTAGCGGGAGGGAGGGCACAGATACGCAGTGTTTT.

The rearrangement joins TRBV5-1 to TRBJ2-2; 9 bases fit TRBD2. Per germline, CDR1 SGHRS and CDR2 YFSETQ. The trim removed 5 bases at V and 5 bases at J, leaving 7 bases unmatched. CDR3 length: 15 residues. CDR3 sequence: CASRLGLAGTGELFF. In DNA, the CDR3 is TGCGCCAGCAGACTAGGGCTAGCGGGAACCGGGGAGCTGTTTTTT.

The chain couples TRBV20-1 to TRBJ2-1; 8 bases align to TRBD1. The V gene's germline CDR1 is DFQATT and CDR2 SNEGSKA (reference sequence). Trimming took 0 bases from V and 6 from J; bases not matched to a gene: 7. The CDR3 length is 15 residues. CDR3 in DNA: TGCAGTGCTAGAGAGTGGACAGGGATAACCAATGAGCAGTTCTTC. This sequence encodes CSAREWTGITNEQFF.

This clonotype was counted only a few times. The chain is built from TRBV20-1 and TRBJ1-2, with D perhaps TRBD1 (6 bases). The germline V gene encodes CDR1 DFQATT and CDR2 SNEGSKA (reference sequence). The CDR3 totals 12 residues. With 2 bases removed from V and 3 bases from J, the gap between germline ends came to 7 bases. The CDR3 DNA sequence: TGCAGTGCTAGACCAGGGGACTATGGCTACACCTTC. Protein: CSARPGDYGYTF.

The chain joins TRBV5-5 to TRBJ2-5; the match to TRBD2 covers 7 bases. V shed 3 bases, J shed 5 bases, and the junction held 13 bases outside the gene matches. The CDR3 spans 16 residues. From germline, CDR1 is SGHKS and CDR2 YYEKEE (reference sequence). The CDR3 coding sequence is TGTGCCAGCAGCTGGGGGGGTACGGACCTCGGTGAGACCCAGTACTTC. Its protein product is CASSWGGTDLGETQYF.

Only a few counts were recorded for this clonotype. The chain links TRBV12-3 or TRBV12-4 to TRBJ1-1; no firm D call. V was trimmed by 7 bases and J by 11 bases, leaving 20 bases between them. The CDR3 runs to 13 residues. CDR3 region: CASTSMLTATAFF. The CDR3 DNA reads TGTGCCAGCACCTCTATGTTAACAGCCACTGCTTTCTTT.

The DNA for the CDR3 is TGCAGCGTCGCGGGGCCCGAGGTTGGCTACACCTTC. It encodes CSVAGPEVGYTF. J is TRBJ1-2 and V is TRBV29-1, with D perhaps matching TRBD1 (5 bases). This CDR3 contains 12 residues. The V gene lost 6 bases and the J gene lost 7 bases, with 15 bases spanning the gap. Germline CDR1 reads SQVTM; CDR2 reads ANQGSEA.

This clonotype was recorded at least ten times. The CDR3 DNA sequence: TGCAGTGCTAGAACGCAGGGGGGGAACTATGGCTACACCTTC. It codes for CSARTQGGNYGYTF. The chain recombines TRBV20-1 with TRBJ1-2; TRBD1 matches 7 bases. The V segment lost 2 bases and the J segment 2 bases; nucleotides outside the gene matches: 5. The germline gives CDR1 DFQATT, CDR2 SNEGSKA (reference sequence). The CDR3 covers 14 residues.

This clonotype was seen a few times. The CDR3: CSGLRTPYEQYF. CDR3 DNA sequence: TGCAGTGGCCTCCGGACGCCCTACGAGCAGTACTTC. The chain employs TRBV20-1 and TRBJ2-7; unclear D gene. CDR1 is DFQATT, CDR2 SNEGSKA, per germline (reference sequence). This CDR3 is built from 12 residues. Trimming stripped 7 bases from V and 2 bases from J, with 12 bases between.